The clone carrying this T cell receptor (beta chain) was recorded at least ten times. Its antigen is as yet unknown. The record originates from a study of read filtering for tumor transcriptome and immune sequencing. Study as a whole: IR-seq gave about 3.5 to 10.27 million TCR reads per sample; RNA-seq gave about 75 to 1,400. Study-level results: Without single-read clonotypes, shared clonotype proportions correlated more between IR-seq and RNA-seq.

Looked up from germline, CDR1 is SNHLY and CDR2 is FYNNEI. Trimming cost V 4 bases and J 6 bases, with 4 bases left between them. This CDR3 is 10 amino acids long. The library was built from about 400 ng RNA with molecular barcoded adaptors for alpha/delta and beta/gamma chains. TCRdb processed the reads anew with MiXCR; each CDR3 protein has one entry. In the table there are roughly 25,000 distinct CDR3 sequences, around a fifth of which are singletons. At the time of active disease, bone marrow was collected from every patient. Sequenced material: a population of CD138-negative cells sorted from bone marrow. The chain carries TRBV2 and TRBJ2-7; no definite D call. The source is a donor aged 40 or over with multiple myeloma. CDR3: CASSGAEQYF. CDR3 sequence (DNA): TGTGCCAGCAGTGGTGCCGAGCAGTACTTC.